A selection of T cell receptor beta chains follows, all from one sample in a study of cytomegalovirus exposure and HLA in healthy donors. Produced via immunoSEQ multiplex PCR; TCRdb's table is partial and in-frame only. The sample includes about 160,000 clones, 65% to 80% of them seen just once. The sequencing input was PBMCs. Receptor source: a woman aged 40 to 50 in good health and CMV-seropositive. Each CDR3 is given with its conserved first and last residue. The order of the fields is CDR3 length, V gene, J gene, clone size, D gene, CDR3 DNA, CDR3 protein. The D gene is left open where the match is weak. A row's size may be missing; if present it is once, few, many or a size class.

11,TRBV20-1,TRBJ2-5,once,.,TGCAGTGCTAGAGTACAGGAGACCCAGTACTTC,CSARVQETQYF
17,TRBV4-3,TRBJ1-1,many,.,TGCGCCAGCAGCCCCCAAATCCCTGGCAGTTCGGGCACTGAAGCTTTCTTT,CASSPQIPGSSGTEAFF
16,TRBV6-6,TRBJ2-2,.,TRBD2,TGTGCCAGCAGTCCTAGCGGGGGGGCGTCGGGCGGGGAGCTGTTTTTT,CASSPSGGASGGELFF
14,TRBV18,TRBJ2-7,.,.,TGTGCCAGCTCACCACCGGGGCTCCTCGACGAGCAGTACTTC,CASSPPGLLDEQYF
15,TRBV5-1,TRBJ2-3,.,TRBD2,TGCGCCAGCAGCAGGGCGGGGGAAAGCACAGATACGCAGTATTTT,CASSRAGESTDTQYF
12,TRBV30,TRBJ1-1,.,.,TGTGCCTGGGGGCAGGGGAACACTGAAGCTTTCTTT,CAWGQGNTEAFF
13,TRBV19,TRBJ2-3,.,.,TGTGCCAGTAGCGGCGGTAGCACAGATACGCAGTATTTT,CASSGGSTDTQYF
15,TRBV9,TRBJ2-2,.,TRBD2,TGTGCCAGCAGCGTAGGGACTAGCGGTACCGGGGAGCTGTTTTTT,CASSVGTSGTGELFF
13,TRBV28,TRBJ1-4,few,TRBD1,TGTGCCAGTAATCAGGGGGCGGATGAAAAACTGTTTTTT,CASNQGADEKLFF
11,TRBV6-6,TRBJ2-5,.,.,TGTGCCAGCAGCTACGAGGAGACCCAGTACTTC,CASSYEETQYF
20,TRBV5-5,TRBJ2-1,.,TRBD2,TGTGCCAGCAGCTCCCTCAAACTAGCGGGAGGTGGTATTTCCTACAATGAGCAGTTCTTC,CASSSLKLAGGGISYNEQFF
15,TRBV7-7,TRBJ2-1,.,TRBD2,TGTGCCAGCAGCCGGACTAGCGGTCCTTACAATGAGCAGCTCTTC,CASSRTSGPYNEQLF
17,TRBV18,TRBJ1-6,.,TRBD1,TGTGCCAGCTCACCACTGGGACAGGGTGATATTAATTCACCCCTCCACTTT,CASSPLGQGDINSPLHF
13,TRBV2,TRBJ1-1,.,.,TGTGCCAGCAGTGTAGAGGTGGCGGGTGAAGCTTTCTTT,CASSVEVAGEAFF
15,TRBV5-4,TRBJ2-3,.,TRBD1,TGTGCCAGCAGCTTACACAGGGGGGACACAGATACGCAGTATTTT,CASSLHRGDTDTQYF
14,TRBV19,TRBJ1-4,.,TRBD1,TGTGCCAGTAGCTCACAGGGGGGGGATGAAAAACTGTTTTTT,CASSSQGGDEKLFF
18,TRBV9,TRBJ2-5,.,TRBD2,TGTGCCAGCAGCGTAGGGGCTAGCGGGAGTGGAGGGCAAGAGACCCAGTACTTC,CASSVGASGSGGQETQYF
14,TRBV27,TRBJ1-1,.,.,TGTGCCAGCAGTTGGACAGACTCGAACACTGAAGCTTTCTTT,CASSWTDSNTEAFF
14,TRBV18,TRBJ1-1,few,.,TGTGCCAGCTCACCGAGGGTTGTTGACACTGAAGCTTTCTTT,CASSPRVVDTEAFF
15,TRBV7-2,TRBJ1-2,.,.,TGTGCCAGCAGCTTAGACTACATTCCCCTTCGTGGCTACACCTTC,CASSLDYIPLRGYTF
18,TRBV7-2,TRBJ2-1,.,TRBD2,TGTGCCAGCAGCTTATACACCCTAGCGGGGGGCATCTACAATGAGCAGTTCTTC,CASSLYTLAGGIYNEQFF
16,TRBV18,TRBJ2-1,.,TRBD2,TGTGCCAGCGGGACTAGCGGGGGGGCCAACTACAATGAGCAGTTCTTC,CASGTSGGANYNEQFF
15,TRBV2,TRBJ1-4,.,TRBD1,TGTGCCAGCAGTGATGGTCAGGGGGCATATGAAAAACTGTTTTTT,CASSDGQGAYEKLFF
16,TRBV5-1,TRBJ2-1,.,.,TGCGCCAGCAGCTTGGTTTCGGGTCCTAGTCAAGGTGAGCAGTTCTTC,CASSLVSGPSQGEQFF
13,TRBV4-3,TRBJ2-5,.,TRBD1,TGCGCCAGCAGCCGTGACAGGGGAGAGACCCAGTACTTC,CASSRDRGETQYF
15,TRBV28,TRBJ1-3,.,TRBD1,TGTGCCAGCAGTCGGACAGGGGGAGCTGGAAACACCATATATTTT,CASSRTGGAGNTIYF
12,TRBV30,TRBJ1-1,.,.,TGTGCCTGGAGTCCCCGGGAGCCCGAGGCTTTCTTT,CAWSPREPEAFF
12,TRBV7-9,TRBJ2-5,.,.,TGTGCCAGCAGCGGGGGCTGGGAGACCCAGTACTTC,CASSGGWETQYF